This is a list of T cell receptor beta chains from one sample in a study of T cells after yellow fever vaccination. TCRdb ran MiXCR on the 5' RACE reads and lists one entry per CDR3 protein. Of 450,000 to 550,000 distinct CDR3 sequences in the sample, 15% to 20% are singletons; the top ten hold approximately 15%. This specimen consisted of PBMCs, obtained 15 days after the yellow fever booster vaccination. The receptor source for this set is a man aged 25 to 45 who received the YFV17D yellow fever vaccine. The CDR3 runs from the conserved cysteine through the conserved F or W. The order of the fields is CDR3 protein, clone size, J gene, V gene, D gene. D genes are given only for firm matches. Only some rows state a clone size, as once, few, many or a class for expanded clones.

CDR3aa: CASSSGTNTQYF
abundance: .
j_gene: TRBJ2-3
v_gene: TRBV28
d_gene: .

CDR3aa: CASSEPRLAGGNSYEQYF
abundance: .
j_gene: TRBJ2-7
v_gene: TRBV11-1
d_gene: TRBD2

CDR3aa: CASSGERQSLTYEQYF
abundance: .
j_gene: TRBJ2-7
v_gene: TRBV6-2/TRBV6-3
d_gene: .

CDR3aa: CASSFGTSGSNTGELFF
abundance: few
j_gene: TRBJ2-2
v_gene: TRBV7-6
d_gene: TRBD2

CDR3aa: CAISPDGAGQFF
abundance: few
j_gene: TRBJ2-1
v_gene: TRBV10-3
d_gene: .

CDR3aa: CASSLKRSSYNEQFF
abundance: few
j_gene: TRBJ2-1
v_gene: TRBV7-2
d_gene: .

CDR3aa: CASSLRTGLASDTQYF
abundance: .
j_gene: TRBJ2-3
v_gene: TRBV7-2
d_gene: TRBD2

CDR3aa: CAWSGGDENEQFF
abundance: .
j_gene: TRBJ2-1
v_gene: TRBV30
d_gene: .

CDR3aa: CASSLAGELEQYF
abundance: .
j_gene: TRBJ2-7
v_gene: TRBV7-6
d_gene: .

CDR3aa: CASSQEGRTGRVTQYF
abundance: few
j_gene: TRBJ2-3
v_gene: TRBV4-1
d_gene: .

CDR3aa: CASSDSTQPQLNEQFF
abundance: few
j_gene: TRBJ2-1
v_gene: TRBV6-4
d_gene: .

CDR3aa: CSASLGGNAGALYF
abundance: few
j_gene: TRBJ2-7
v_gene: TRBV20-1
d_gene: .

CDR3aa: CASLRTDTQYF
abundance: many
j_gene: TRBJ2-3
v_gene: TRBV6-6
d_gene: .

CDR3aa: CSVDASGANVLTF
abundance: few
j_gene: TRBJ2-6
v_gene: TRBV29-1
d_gene: .

CDR3aa: CASSRGRGEQFF
abundance: .
j_gene: TRBJ2-1
v_gene: TRBV7-8
d_gene: .

CDR3aa: CASSLRFHEQFF
abundance: .
j_gene: TRBJ2-1
v_gene: TRBV7-2
d_gene: .

CDR3aa: CASRPFLSSYNEQFF
abundance: .
j_gene: TRBJ2-1
v_gene: TRBV6-1
d_gene: .

CDR3aa: CASSLGLMGETQYF
abundance: .
j_gene: TRBJ2-5
v_gene: TRBV12-3/TRBV12-4
d_gene: .

CDR3aa: CASSSRDRAQETQYF
abundance: .
j_gene: TRBJ2-5
v_gene: TRBV12-3/TRBV12-4
d_gene: TRBD1

CDR3aa: CASSLAEAYEQYF
abundance: .
j_gene: TRBJ2-7
v_gene: TRBV7-9
d_gene: .

CDR3aa: CSARDPSGKLEQFF
abundance: .
j_gene: TRBJ2-1
v_gene: TRBV20-1
d_gene: TRBD2

CDR3aa: CASSRGLAGVYNEQFF
abundance: .
j_gene: TRBJ2-1
v_gene: TRBV7-3
d_gene: TRBD2

CDR3aa: CASSYFGTGDPNYGYTF
abundance: few
j_gene: TRBJ1-2
v_gene: TRBV6-5
d_gene: TRBD1

CDR3aa: CASSGGGTDQPQHF
abundance: few
j_gene: TRBJ1-5
v_gene: TRBV7-2
d_gene: TRBD1

CDR3aa: CASSSPSGGETQYF
abundance: .
j_gene: TRBJ2-5
v_gene: TRBV7-2
d_gene: TRBD2

CDR3aa: CASRAVMRTTLNEQFF
abundance: .
j_gene: TRBJ2-1
v_gene: TRBV2
d_gene: .

CDR3aa: CASSILQGPGVNTEAFF
abundance: .
j_gene: TRBJ1-1
v_gene: TRBV5-1
d_gene: .